This TCR beta chain derives from a study of long-term antiretroviral therapy in people with HIV. The assay, immunoSEQ v3.0, was run at survey level. The method was immunoSEQ multiplex PCR; TCRdb's version includes in-frame clones alone and lacks a portion of them. The sample carries approximately 30,000 clones, around 82% recorded once. Germline V gives CDR1 MDHEN, CDR2 SYDVKM. Germline trimming cut 8 bases from V and 3 bases from J; bases unmatched to any gene: 6. This CDR3 has 13 residues. This specimen was unsorted PBMCs, taken 3 years after starting antiretroviral therapy. The rearrangement joins TRBV28 to TRBJ2-7; 8 nucleotides agree with TRBD1. The receptor was isolated from a man in his forties with HIV. CDR3 sequence reads: CASGQGIIYEQYF. In DNA, the CDR3 is TGTGCCAGCGGACAGGGCATCATCTACGAGCAGTACTTC.